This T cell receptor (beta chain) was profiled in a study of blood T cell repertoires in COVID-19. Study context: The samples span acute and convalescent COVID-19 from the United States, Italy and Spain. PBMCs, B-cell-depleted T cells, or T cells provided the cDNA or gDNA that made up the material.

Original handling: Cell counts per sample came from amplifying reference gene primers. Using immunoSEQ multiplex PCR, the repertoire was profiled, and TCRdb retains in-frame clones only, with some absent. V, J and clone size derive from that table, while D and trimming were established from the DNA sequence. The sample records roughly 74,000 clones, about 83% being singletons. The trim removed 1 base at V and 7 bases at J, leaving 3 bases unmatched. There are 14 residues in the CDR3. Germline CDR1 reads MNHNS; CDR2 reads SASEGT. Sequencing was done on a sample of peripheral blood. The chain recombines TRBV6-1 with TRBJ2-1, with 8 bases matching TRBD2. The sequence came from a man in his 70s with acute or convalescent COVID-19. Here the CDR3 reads CASSEGTSRNEQFF. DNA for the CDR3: TGTGCCAGCAGTGAAGGGACTAGCAGGAATGAGCAGTTCTTC.